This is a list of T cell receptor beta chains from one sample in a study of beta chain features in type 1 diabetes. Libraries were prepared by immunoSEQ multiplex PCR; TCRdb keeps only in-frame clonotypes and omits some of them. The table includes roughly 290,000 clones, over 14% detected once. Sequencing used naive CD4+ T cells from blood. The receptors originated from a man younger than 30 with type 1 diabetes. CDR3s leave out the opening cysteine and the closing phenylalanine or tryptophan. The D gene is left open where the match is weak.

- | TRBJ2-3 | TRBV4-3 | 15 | ASSQDPGAASTDTQY
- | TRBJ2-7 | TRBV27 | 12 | ASSVGSPRVEQY
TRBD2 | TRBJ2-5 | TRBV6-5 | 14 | ASSYSLSSGQETQY
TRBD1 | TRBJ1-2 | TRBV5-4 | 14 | ASSLGPPGQESGYT
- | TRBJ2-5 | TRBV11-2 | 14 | ASSLDGGIRQETQY
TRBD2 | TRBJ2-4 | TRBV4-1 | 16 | ASSQVKASGTTKNIQY
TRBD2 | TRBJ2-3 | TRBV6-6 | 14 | ASTRGAGHRTDTQY
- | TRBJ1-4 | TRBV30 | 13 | AWSPGDSTNEKLF
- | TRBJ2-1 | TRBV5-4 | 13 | ASSLKAGYRNEQF
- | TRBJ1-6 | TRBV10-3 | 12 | AISTGLKNSPLH
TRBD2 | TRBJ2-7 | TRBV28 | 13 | ASRGASGRVYEQY
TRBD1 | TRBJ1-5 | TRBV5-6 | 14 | ASSFYLDRQNQPQH
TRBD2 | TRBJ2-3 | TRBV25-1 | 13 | ASSKAGAFTDTQY
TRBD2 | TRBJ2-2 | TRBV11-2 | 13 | ASSLEGLSTGELF
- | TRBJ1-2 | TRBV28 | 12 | ASSLPWGDYGYT
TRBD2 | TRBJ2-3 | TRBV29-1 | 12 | SIRGTTSTDTQY
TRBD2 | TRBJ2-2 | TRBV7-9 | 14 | ASIQRGGSNTGELF
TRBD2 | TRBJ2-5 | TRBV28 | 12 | ASSPSGAQETQY
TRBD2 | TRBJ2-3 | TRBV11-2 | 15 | ASSGGLAGLSTDTQY
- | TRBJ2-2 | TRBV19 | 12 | ASSRGHRTGELF
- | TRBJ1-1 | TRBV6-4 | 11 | ASSREMNTEAF
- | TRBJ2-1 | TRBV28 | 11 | ASETSSYNEQF
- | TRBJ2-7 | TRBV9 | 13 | ASSVAAGRYSEQY
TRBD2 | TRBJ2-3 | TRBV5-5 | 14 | ASSFGGLAATDTQY
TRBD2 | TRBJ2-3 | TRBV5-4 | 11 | ASSETSSDTQY
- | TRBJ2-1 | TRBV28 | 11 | ASLVRESDEQF
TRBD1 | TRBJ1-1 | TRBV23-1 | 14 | ASSHRGQGKGTEAF
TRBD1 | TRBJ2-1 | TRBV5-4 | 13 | ASSFRDRGGNEQF
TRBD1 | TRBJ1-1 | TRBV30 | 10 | AWQPGQGRAF
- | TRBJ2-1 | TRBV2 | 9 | ASSYYNEQF
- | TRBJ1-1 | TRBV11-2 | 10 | ASSLGGNRAF
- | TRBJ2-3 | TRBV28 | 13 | ASSSTGKLTDTQY
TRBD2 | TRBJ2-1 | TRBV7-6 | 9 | ASSSSGSPF
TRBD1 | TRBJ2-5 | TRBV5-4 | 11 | ASRATGAETQY
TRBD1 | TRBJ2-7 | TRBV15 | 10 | ATPGQTYEQY
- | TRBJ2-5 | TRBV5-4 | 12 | ASSSRRQSETQY
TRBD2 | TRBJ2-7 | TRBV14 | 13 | ASSQDSGRAREQY
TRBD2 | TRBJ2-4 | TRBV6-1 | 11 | ASLGTSKNIQY
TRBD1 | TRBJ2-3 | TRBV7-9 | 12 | ASSRDSSRDTQY
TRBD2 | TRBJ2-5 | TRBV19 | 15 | ASSILAGGQRQETQY
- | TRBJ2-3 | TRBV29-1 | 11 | SVQGGVTDTQY
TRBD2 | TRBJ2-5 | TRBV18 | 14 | ASSPRLAGVQETQY
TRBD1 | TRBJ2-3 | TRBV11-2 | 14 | ASSQRDRPWEDTQY
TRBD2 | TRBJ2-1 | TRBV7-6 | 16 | ASSPWTSGVSSYNEQF
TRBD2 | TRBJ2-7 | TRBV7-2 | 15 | ASSWGTSGGISYEQY
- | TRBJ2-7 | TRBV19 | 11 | ASSARYRDEQY
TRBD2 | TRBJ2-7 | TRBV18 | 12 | ASSPASGAYEQY
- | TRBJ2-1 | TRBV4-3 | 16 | ASSQRSEAVRSYNEQF
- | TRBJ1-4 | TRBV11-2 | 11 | ASSFENGEKLF
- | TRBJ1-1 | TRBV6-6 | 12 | ASVIYRVNTEAF
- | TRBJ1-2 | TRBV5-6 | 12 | ASSLDSWNYGYT
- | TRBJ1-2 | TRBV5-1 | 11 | ASSSQGDYGYT
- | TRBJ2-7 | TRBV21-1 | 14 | ASSKEGSDSSYEQY
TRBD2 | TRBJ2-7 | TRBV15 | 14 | ATSRDRASGIYEQY
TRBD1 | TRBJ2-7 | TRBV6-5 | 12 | ASSRDRPPYEQY
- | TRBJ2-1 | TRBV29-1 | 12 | SARVGARVSEQF